This TCR beta chain was obtained from a study of blood T cell repertoires in COVID-19. About the study: Sites in the United States, Italy and Spain provided acute and convalescent COVID-19 samples. The analysed material was cDNA or gDNA that came from T cells, B-cell-depleted T cells, or PBMCs.

A few counts support this clone. The CDR3 totals 14 residues. CDR1 is MNHEY, CDR2 SVGAGI, per germline. Trimming stripped 0 bases from V and 7 bases from J, with 10 bases between. Original handling: The assay estimated nucleated cells by amplifying reference gene primers. Profiling relied on immunoSEQ multiplex PCR, and the TCRdb table lists in-frame clones only, not all of them. Clone size and the V and J calls come from that table; the DNA yielded D and trimming. In the table there are fewer than 80,000 clones, approximately 80% of which are singletons. One Seattle source followed patients from active infection through their disease course.

The clonotype originates from a man aged 50 to 60 with COVID-19, enrolled during active disease. Sequenced: peripheral blood. J is TRBJ1-3 and V is TRBV6-5; D is ambiguous. In DNA form, the CDR3 reads TGTGCCAGCAGTTACTCACCTCTGGGCAACACCATATATTTT. This sequence encodes CASSYSPLGNTIYF.